This T cell receptor (beta chain) was profiled in a study of shared clonotypes between healthy human individuals. Findings of the study overall: Naive subsets tended to show greater estimated richness than memory subsets. In contrast to clonotypes shared by all four donors, non-shared clonotypes had lower generation probabilities.

Produced via immunoSEQ multiplex PCR; TCRdb's table is partial and in-frame only. The sample lists about 2.1 million clones; 80% to 95% were seen once. Naive CD8 cells comprised CD45RO-negative, CCR7-positively selected cells, excluding terminally differentiated effector memory CD45RA+ cells. This CDR3 is built from 14 residues. CDR1 and CDR2 from the germline V gene are LNHDA and SQIVND (reference sequence). Trimming cost V 5 bases and J 4 bases; bases outside gene matches: 3. For this clone: Its antigen is not known.

The sample consisted of naive CD8+ T cells from PBMCs. The TCR sequence derives from a man between 18 and 35 years old in good health. Some clones in this sample may be carry-over from other donors' samples. The chain combines TRBV19 with TRBJ2-2; 8 positions match TRBD2. CDR3 protein: CASSDLAGTGELFF. The CDR3 bases are TGTGCCAGTAGTGACCTAGCGGGCACCGGGGAGCTGTTTTTT.